The table lists the clone carrying this TCR beta chain with a count of one. The data originate from a study of blood T cell repertoires in COVID-19. Overall study context: Whether acute or convalescent, the COVID-19 samples came from the United States, Italy and Spain. In each case, the material was cDNA or gDNA derived from T cells, B-cell-depleted T cells, or PBMCs.

The V end was cut by 3 bases, the J end by 3 bases, with 8 bases between. Germline V gene lookup returns CDR1 LNHDA and CDR2 SQIVND (reference sequence). This CDR3 spans 13 amino acids. This table comes from immunoSEQ multiplex PCR, and its TCRdb copy is limited to in-frame clones, with some not included. Among some 75,000 clones listed, over 60% were seen once. The TCR sequence derives from an elderly woman with active or convalescent COVID-19. V usage is TRBV19 and J usage is TRBJ1-1, with no clear D. The source material was peripheral blood. CDR3 region: CASSIPGYTEAFF. In DNA, the CDR3 is TGTGCCAGTAGTATCCCAGGATACACTGAAGCTTTCTTT.